This paragraph covers one T cell receptor beta chain sequence. The PCR contained 60 Vbeta and 13 Jbeta primers. Produced via immunoSEQ multiplex PCR; TCRdb's table is partial and in-frame only. The table has 150,000 to 200,000 clones, 70% to 80% seen once. The sample belongs to a study of cytomegalovirus exposure and HLA in healthy donors. Looking at the study overall: One earlier analysis, a look at some 180 million T cells, found 117 million unique TCR beta sequences.

This CDR3 comprises 14 residues. The ends lost 5 bases at V and 7 bases at J; junction bases unmatched: 12. Germline-derived CDR1 and CDR2 are SQVTM and ANQGSEA. The sequence derives from a man in his late teens or twenties in good health and CMV-seropositive. The specimen was PBMCs. V gene TRBV29-1 combines with J gene TRBJ1-2; 8 positions agree with TRBD1. The CDR3 sequence is CSVPPQGAGPGYTF. In DNA form, the CDR3 reads TGCAGCGTTCCTCCCCAGGGGGCAGGCCCTGGCTACACCTTC.